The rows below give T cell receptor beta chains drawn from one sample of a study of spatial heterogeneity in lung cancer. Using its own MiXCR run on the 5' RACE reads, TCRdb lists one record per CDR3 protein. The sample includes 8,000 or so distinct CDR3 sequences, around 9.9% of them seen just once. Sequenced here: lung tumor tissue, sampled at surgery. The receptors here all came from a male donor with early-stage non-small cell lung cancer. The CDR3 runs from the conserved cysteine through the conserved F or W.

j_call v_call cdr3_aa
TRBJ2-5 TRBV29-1 CSVETGARETQYF
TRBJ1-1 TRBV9 CASSVGTANTEAFF
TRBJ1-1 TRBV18 CASSPPSTGVMNTEAFF
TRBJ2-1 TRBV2 CASTGTTEANEQFF
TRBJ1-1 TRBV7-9 CASSLTGDTEAFF
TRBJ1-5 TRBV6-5 CASSSSGTGFNQPQHF
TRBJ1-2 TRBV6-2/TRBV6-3 CASTGVAHGYTF
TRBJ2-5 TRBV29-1 CSAHPAGGLYQETQYF
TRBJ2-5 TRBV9 CASSVLQGETQYF
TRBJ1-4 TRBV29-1 CSAKTGTGAEKLFF
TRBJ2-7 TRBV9 CASSIGLAGPYEQYF
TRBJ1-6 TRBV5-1 CASSLNGEANSPLHF
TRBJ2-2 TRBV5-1 CASSKLEGRNTGELFF
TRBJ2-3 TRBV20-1 CSARWISGRAADTQYF
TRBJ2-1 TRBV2 CASSDPGTSTHNEQFF
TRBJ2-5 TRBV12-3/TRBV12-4 CASSFLRGRQETQYF
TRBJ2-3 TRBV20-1 CSATRTSGLPQYF
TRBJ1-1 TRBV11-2 CASSLELTGVAEAFF
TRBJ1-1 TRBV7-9 CASSSDRVTEAFF
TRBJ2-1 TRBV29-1 CSVPGQGHNEQFF
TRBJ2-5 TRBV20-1 CSGGTVQETQYF
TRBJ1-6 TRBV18 CASSPDNSPLHF
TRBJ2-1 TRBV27 CASSLLLAGGPDEQFF
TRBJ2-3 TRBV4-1 CASSQAQWGDTQYF
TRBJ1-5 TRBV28 CASSSQGAYQPQHF
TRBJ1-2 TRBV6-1 CASREGTGGSGYTF
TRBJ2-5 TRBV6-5 CASRLGQARETQYF
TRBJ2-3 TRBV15 CATSARDTDTDTQYF
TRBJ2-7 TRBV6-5 CASSPIGRTDNAYF
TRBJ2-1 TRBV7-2 CASSLGVGIRQFF
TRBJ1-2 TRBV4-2 CASSQDGANYGYTF
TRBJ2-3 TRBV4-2 CASSESGTSATDTQYF
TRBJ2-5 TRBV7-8 CAIQRRETQYF
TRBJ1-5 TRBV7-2 CASSPTGRENQPQHF
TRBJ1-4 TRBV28 CASSKQTGGYEKLFF
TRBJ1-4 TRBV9 CASSQTLGATTNEKLFF
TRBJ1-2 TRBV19 CATKVRGRDYGYTF
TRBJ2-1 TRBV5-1 CASSSDLAGGSYNEQFF
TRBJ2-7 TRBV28 CASSLTDEQYF
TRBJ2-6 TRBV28 CASSGWTGYQAGANVLTF
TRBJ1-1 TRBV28 CASSSTRQASLAFF
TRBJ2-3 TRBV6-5 CASRAWTGSTDTQYF
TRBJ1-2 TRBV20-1 CSAPTGVYGYTF
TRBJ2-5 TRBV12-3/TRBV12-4 CASSLNAGKTGSSRKETQYF
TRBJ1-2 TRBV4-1 CASSQDVAAGYTF
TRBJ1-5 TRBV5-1 CASSLGSNQPQHF
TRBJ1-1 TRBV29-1 CSVAVGDTEAFF
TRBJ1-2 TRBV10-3 CAISEGQGSSYTF
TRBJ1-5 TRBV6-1 CASRPDSTNQPQHF
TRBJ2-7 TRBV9 CASSVGKGPVYEQYF
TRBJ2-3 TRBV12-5 CASGSEGDTQYF
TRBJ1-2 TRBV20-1 CSSPAGTVNYGYTF
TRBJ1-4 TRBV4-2 CASSPVATNEKLFF